The rows below give T cell receptor beta chains drawn from one sample of a study of blood T cell repertoires in COVID-19. Only in-frame clones appear in the TCRdb table, and some are missing; sequencing was by immunoSEQ multiplex PCR. The repertoire consists of 200,000 to 250,000 clones, with roughly 84% occurring once and the leading ten covering around 3.3%. Source material: peripheral blood. Receptors were obtained from a woman of 80 years or more with acute or convalescent COVID-19. The CDR3 runs from the conserved cysteine through the conserved F or W. The D gene is left open where the match is weak. Clone size is given for some rows only: seen once, a few or many times, or a class if the clone is expanded.

d_call: -; clone_size: -; j_call: TRBJ1-5; v_call: TRBV4-2; cdr3_nt: TGTGCCAGCAGCCAAGAGGCGGGTTTTAGTCAGCCCCAGCATTTT; cdr3_aa: CASSQEAGFSQPQHF
d_call: TRBD1; clone_size: -; j_call: TRBJ2-3; v_call: TRBV5-1; cdr3_nt: TGCGCCAGCAGCTTGCGACAGGGGACAGATACGCAGTATTTT; cdr3_aa: CASSLRQGTDTQYF
d_call: -; clone_size: -; j_call: TRBJ1-2; v_call: TRBV28; cdr3_nt: TGTGCCAGCAGTTTAATCGGGGGAGGTAACTATGGCTACACCTTC; cdr3_aa: CASSLIGGGNYGYTF
d_call: -; clone_size: -; j_call: TRBJ2-7; v_call: TRBV12-3/TRBV12-4; cdr3_nt: TGTGCCAGCAGCCCACAGGGCTACGAGCAGTACTTC; cdr3_aa: CASSPQGYEQYF
d_call: TRBD1; clone_size: -; j_call: TRBJ2-1; v_call: TRBV24-1; cdr3_nt: TGTGCCACCAGTGATCCGGGGACAGGGAAGTACAATGAGCAGTTCTTC; cdr3_aa: CATSDPGTGKYNEQFF
d_call: -; clone_size: -; j_call: TRBJ1-1; v_call: TRBV15; cdr3_nt: TGTGCCACCCGTGCGGGGCACAACACTGAAGCTTTCTTT; cdr3_aa: CATRAGHNTEAFF
d_call: TRBD2; clone_size: -; j_call: TRBJ2-3; v_call: TRBV7-3; cdr3_nt: TGTGCCAGCAGCTTCGCCGGGAGGGGGACAGATACGCAGTATTTT; cdr3_aa: CASSFAGRGTDTQYF
d_call: TRBD1; clone_size: -; j_call: TRBJ1-2; v_call: TRBV19; cdr3_nt: TGTGCCAGTAGCCTACTGACAGGGACCTATGGCTACACCTTC; cdr3_aa: CASSLLTGTYGYTF
d_call: -; clone_size: -; j_call: TRBJ1-1; v_call: TRBV5-1; cdr3_nt: TGCGCCAGCAGCCGGACAGACAACACTGAAGCTTTCTTT; cdr3_aa: CASSRTDNTEAFF
d_call: -; clone_size: -; j_call: TRBJ2-1; v_call: TRBV5-1; cdr3_nt: TGCGCCAGCAGCTTGGTCGGGTCCCGAAGCTCCTACAATGAGCAGTTCTTC; cdr3_aa: CASSLVGSRSSYNEQFF
d_call: -; clone_size: few; j_call: TRBJ1-6; v_call: TRBV28; cdr3_nt: TGTGCCAGCGAGCCAGGGCAAATGGGGAATTCACCCCTCCACTTT; cdr3_aa: CASEPGQMGNSPLHF
d_call: TRBD2; clone_size: -; j_call: TRBJ2-2; v_call: TRBV2; cdr3_nt: TGTGCCAGCAGTGCCAGACTAGCGGGGGCGGTCGGGGAGCTGTTTTTT; cdr3_aa: CASSARLAGAVGELFF
d_call: -; clone_size: -; j_call: TRBJ1-5; v_call: TRBV6-1; cdr3_nt: TGTGCCAGCAGTGAAGCCCGCAGGGACTTGGGGGGCAATCAGCCCCAGCATTTT; cdr3_aa: CASSEARRDLGGNQPQHF
d_call: -; clone_size: -; j_call: TRBJ2-6; v_call: TRBV5-1; cdr3_nt: TGCGCCAGCAGCTTGGGGCGGGCTGGGGCCAACGTCCTGACTTTC; cdr3_aa: CASSLGRAGANVLTF
d_call: TRBD1; clone_size: -; j_call: TRBJ2-7; v_call: TRBV6-1; cdr3_nt: TGTGCCAGCAGTGAATCTCCGACAGGGTGGGCCGAGCAGTACTTC; cdr3_aa: CASSESPTGWAEQYF
d_call: -; clone_size: -; j_call: TRBJ2-5; v_call: TRBV19; cdr3_nt: TGTGCCAGTAACCACGAGTACCAAGAGACCCAGTACTTC; cdr3_aa: CASNHEYQETQYF
d_call: TRBD1; clone_size: -; j_call: TRBJ1-4; v_call: TRBV6-5; cdr3_nt: TGTGCCAGCAGGGGACAGAATGAAAAACTGTTTTTT; cdr3_aa: CASRGQNEKLFF
d_call: TRBD1; clone_size: once; j_call: TRBJ2-6; v_call: TRBV19; cdr3_nt: TGTGCCAGCGGCACCGGGACAGGAACCTCTGGGGCCAACGTCCTGACTTTC; cdr3_aa: CASGTGTGTSGANVLTF
d_call: TRBD1; clone_size: -; j_call: TRBJ1-4; v_call: TRBV11-2; cdr3_nt: TGTGCCAGCAGCTATGGGGGGACAGGGGAGGAAAAACTGTTTTTT; cdr3_aa: CASSYGGTGEEKLFF
d_call: TRBD2; clone_size: -; j_call: TRBJ2-7; v_call: TRBV4-1; cdr3_nt: TGCGCCAGCAGCCAAGTTATTCGCGGGGGGTTTTCCTACGAGCAGTACTTC; cdr3_aa: CASSQVIRGGFSYEQYF
d_call: TRBD1; clone_size: -; j_call: TRBJ1-4; v_call: TRBV2; cdr3_nt: TGTGCCAGCAATCTGGACAGGGTTGAAAAACTGTTTTTT; cdr3_aa: CASNLDRVEKLFF
d_call: TRBD1; clone_size: few; j_call: TRBJ1-2; v_call: TRBV6-6; cdr3_nt: TGTGCCAGCAGAACAGGGGGCGAGGGCTACACCTTC; cdr3_aa: CASRTGGEGYTF
d_call: -; clone_size: -; j_call: TRBJ2-3; v_call: TRBV27; cdr3_nt: TGTGCCAGTAGAAGCACAGATACGCAGTATTTT; cdr3_aa: CASRSTDTQYF
d_call: TRBD1; clone_size: -; j_call: TRBJ1-5; v_call: TRBV7-2; cdr3_nt: TGTGCCAGCAGCTTTGGGGGGACAGATAGCAATCAGCCCCAGCATTTT; cdr3_aa: CASSFGGTDSNQPQHF
d_call: TRBD1; clone_size: -; j_call: TRBJ1-2; v_call: TRBV12-3/TRBV12-4; cdr3_nt: TGTGCCAGCAGTCCCTCAGGGGACAGGGGCTACACCTTC; cdr3_aa: CASSPSGDRGYTF
d_call: -; clone_size: -; j_call: TRBJ2-1; v_call: TRBV9; cdr3_nt: TGTGCCAGCAGCGTAGGGGACGGGGGAGACAATGAGCAGTTCTTC; cdr3_aa: CASSVGDGGDNEQFF
d_call: TRBD1; clone_size: -; j_call: TRBJ1-3; v_call: TRBV7-2; cdr3_nt: TGTGCCAGCAGCCTTACAGGGGGCTTTGGAAACACCATATATTTT; cdr3_aa: CASSLTGGFGNTIYF
d_call: TRBD2; clone_size: -; j_call: TRBJ2-3; v_call: TRBV6-1; cdr3_nt: TGTGCCAGCAGTGAGCGGGGGGACGGGGATACGCAGTATTTT; cdr3_aa: CASSERGDGDTQYF
d_call: -; clone_size: -; j_call: TRBJ2-5; v_call: TRBV20-1; cdr3_nt: TGCAGTGCTTGGGAGCCGGAGACCCAGTACTTC; cdr3_aa: CSAWEPETQYF
d_call: -; clone_size: few; j_call: TRBJ1-1; v_call: TRBV28; cdr3_nt: TGTGCCAGCAGTTCCCCTCGAGAGGACACTGAAGCTTTCTTT; cdr3_aa: CASSSPREDTEAFF
d_call: TRBD2; clone_size: -; j_call: TRBJ2-5; v_call: TRBV5-8; cdr3_nt: TGTGCCAGCAGCTTGGCTGGCGGGGGGGCCCCCGTGGAGACCCAGTACTTC; cdr3_aa: CASSLAGGGAPVETQYF
d_call: TRBD1; clone_size: few; j_call: TRBJ2-7; v_call: TRBV5-5; cdr3_nt: TGTGCCAGCAGCTGGGGGACAGGCACCTACGAGCAGTACTTC; cdr3_aa: CASSWGTGTYEQYF
d_call: TRBD1; clone_size: few; j_call: TRBJ1-5; v_call: TRBV7-2; cdr3_nt: TGTGCCAGCAGCCCAGGGGAGGACAGGGCTGACAATCAGCCCCAGCATTTT; cdr3_aa: CASSPGEDRADNQPQHF